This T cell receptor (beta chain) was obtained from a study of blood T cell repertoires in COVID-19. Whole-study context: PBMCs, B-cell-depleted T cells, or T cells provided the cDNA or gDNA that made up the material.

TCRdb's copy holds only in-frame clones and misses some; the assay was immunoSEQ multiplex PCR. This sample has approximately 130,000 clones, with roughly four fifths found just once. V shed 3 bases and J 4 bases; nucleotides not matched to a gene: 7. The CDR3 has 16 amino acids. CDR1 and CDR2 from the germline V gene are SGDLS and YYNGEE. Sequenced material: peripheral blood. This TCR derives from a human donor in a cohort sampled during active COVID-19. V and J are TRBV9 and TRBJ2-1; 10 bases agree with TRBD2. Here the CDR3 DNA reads TGTGCCAGCAGCGGACCAAGCGGGGGGGCTTACAATGAGCAGTTCTTC. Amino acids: CASSGPSGGAYNEQFF.